The clone carrying this TCR beta chain came up a few times. This CDR3 comprises 16 residues. Trimming took 1 base from V and 4 from J, leaving 14 bases between them. Per the germline V gene, CDR1 is SEHNR and CDR2 is FQNEAQ (reference sequence). These data originate in a study of blood T cell repertoires in COVID-19. Looking at the study overall: Sites in the United States, Italy and Spain provided acute and convalescent COVID-19 samples. The analysed material was cDNA or gDNA that came from T cells, B-cell-depleted T cells, or PBMCs.

In the source study's methods: Estimates of nucleated cell counts were drawn from the amplification of reference gene primers. Using immunoSEQ multiplex PCR, the repertoire was profiled, and TCRdb retains in-frame clones only, with some absent. V, J and clone size reflect that table, while D and trimming were determined from the DNA. The sample has 200,000 to 250,000 clones, approximately 87% seen once. The clonotype comes from an older woman with active or convalescent COVID-19. Sequencing was performed on peripheral blood. The chain recombines TRBV7-9 with TRBJ1-5; tentative D call: TRBD1 (5 bases). The CDR3 nucleotides are TGTGCCAGCAGCTTAGGCTACGACAGACCAAATCAGCCCCAGCATTTT. Protein product: CASSLGYDRPNQPQHF.